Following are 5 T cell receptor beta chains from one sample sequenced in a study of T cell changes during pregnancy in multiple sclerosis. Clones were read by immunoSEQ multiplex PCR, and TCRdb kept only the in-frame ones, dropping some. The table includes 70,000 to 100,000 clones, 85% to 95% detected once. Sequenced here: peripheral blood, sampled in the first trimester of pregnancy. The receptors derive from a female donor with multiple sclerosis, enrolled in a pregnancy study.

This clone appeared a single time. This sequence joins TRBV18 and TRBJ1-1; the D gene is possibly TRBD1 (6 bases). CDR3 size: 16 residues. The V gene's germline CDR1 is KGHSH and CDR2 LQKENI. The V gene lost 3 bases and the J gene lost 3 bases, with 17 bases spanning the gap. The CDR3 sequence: CASSPRSSRGDTEAFF. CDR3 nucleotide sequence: TGTGCCAGCTCACCGCGCTCGAGCAGGGGTGACACTGAAGCTTTCTTT. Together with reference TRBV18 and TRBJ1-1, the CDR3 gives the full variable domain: NAGVMQNPRHLVRRRGQEARLRCSPMKGHSHVYWYRQLPEEGLKFMVYLQKENIIDESGMPKERFSAEFPKEGPSILRIQQVVRGDSAAYFCASSPRSSRGDTEAFFGQGTRLTVV.

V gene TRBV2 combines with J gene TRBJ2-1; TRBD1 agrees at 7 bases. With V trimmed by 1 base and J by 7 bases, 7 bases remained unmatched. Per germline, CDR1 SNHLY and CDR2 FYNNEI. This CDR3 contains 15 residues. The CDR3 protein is CASSEERQGKNEQFF. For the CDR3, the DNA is TGTGCCAGCAGTGAAGAGAGACAGGGTAAAAATGAGCAGTTCTTC.

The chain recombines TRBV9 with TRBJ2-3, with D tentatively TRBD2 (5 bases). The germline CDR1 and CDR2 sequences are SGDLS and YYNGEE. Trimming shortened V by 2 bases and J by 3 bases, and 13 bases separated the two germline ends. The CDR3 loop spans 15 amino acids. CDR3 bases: TGTGCCAGCAGCGTTGGACTCGAGCAGACAGATACGCAGTATTTT. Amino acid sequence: CASSVGLEQTDTQYF.

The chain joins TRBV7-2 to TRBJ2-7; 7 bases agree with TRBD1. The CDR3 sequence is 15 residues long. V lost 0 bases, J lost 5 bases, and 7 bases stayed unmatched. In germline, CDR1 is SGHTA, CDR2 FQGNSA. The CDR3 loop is CASSLATGFRNEQYF. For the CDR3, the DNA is TGTGCCAGCAGCTTAGCGACAGGGTTTCGGAACGAGCAGTACTTC.

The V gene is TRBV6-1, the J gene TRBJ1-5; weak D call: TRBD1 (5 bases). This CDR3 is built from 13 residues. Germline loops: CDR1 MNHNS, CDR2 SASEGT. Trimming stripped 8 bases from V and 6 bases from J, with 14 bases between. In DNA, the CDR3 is TGTGCCAGCCTGAGGCAGGGTGGTCAGCCCCAGCATTTT. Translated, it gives CASLRQGGQPQHF.